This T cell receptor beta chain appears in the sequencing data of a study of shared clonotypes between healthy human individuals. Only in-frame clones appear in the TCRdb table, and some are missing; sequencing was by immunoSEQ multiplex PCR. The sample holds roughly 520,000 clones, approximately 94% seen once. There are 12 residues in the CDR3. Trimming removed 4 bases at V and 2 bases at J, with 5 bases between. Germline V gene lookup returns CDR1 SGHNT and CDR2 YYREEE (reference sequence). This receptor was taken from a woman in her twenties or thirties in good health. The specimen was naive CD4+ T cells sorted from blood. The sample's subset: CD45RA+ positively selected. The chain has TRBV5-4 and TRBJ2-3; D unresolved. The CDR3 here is CASSTHTDTQYF. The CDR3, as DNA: TGTGCCAGCAGCACCCACACAGATACGCAGTATTTT.